What follows are 15 T cell receptor beta chains derived from one specimen sequenced in a study of shared T cell receptors in the human thymus. Assay used: immunoSEQ multiplex PCR; TCRdb lists only in-frame clones, some missing. The sample has some 640,000 clones, 87% seen once. These same data were also listed under a study on human thymus T cells.

The material sequenced was thymocytes. These receptors originate from a boy younger than two with a congenital heart defect.

This clone was seen once. This rearrangement joins TRBV4-3 to TRBJ2-7, with 9 bases identical to TRBD1. The CDR3 is 17 residues long. Germline trimming cut 0 bases from V and 5 bases from J; bases unmatched to any gene: 11. Per the germline V gene, CDR1 is LGHNA and CDR2 is YSLEER. The chain's CDR3 is CASSQDFWDRESDEQYF. Here the CDR3 DNA reads TGCGCCAGCAGCCAAGATTTTTGGGACAGGGAATCTGACGAGCAGTACTTC.

The chain carries TRBV27 and TRBJ1-1, with TRBD1 identical over 11 bases. Germline CDR1 reads MNHEY; CDR2 reads SMNVEV (reference sequence). CDR3 size: 16 residues. With 6 bases clipped from V and 4 bases from J, the junction kept 10 bases outside the gene matches. In DNA form, the CDR3 reads TGTGCCAGCAGCCCCGGGACAGGGGGGAGTAGCACTGAAGCTTTCTTT. Encoded protein: CASSPGTGGSSTEAFF.

J is TRBJ2-7 and V is TRBV2, with a weak D call TRBD1 (6 bases). Trimming cost V 6 bases and J 0 bases, with 18 bases left between them. The CDR3 is 16 residues long. The V gene's germline CDR1 is SNHLY and CDR2 FYNNEI. The CDR3, as DNA: TGTGCCAGCAGCGACTTCCGACAGGAGTTCTCCTACGAGCAGTACTTC. As protein: CASSDFRQEFSYEQYF.

This chain links TRBV13 with TRBJ2-7; D call uncertain. The CDR3 is 15 amino acids. Germline V lookup: CDR1 PRHDT, CDR2 FYEKMQ (reference sequence). V was cut by 5 bases and J by 1 base, with 15 bases left in between. CDR3 DNA sequence: TGTGCCAGCAGCCCGTCGCCCCCCAGGTCCTACGAGCAGTACTTC. Protein: CASSPSPPRSYEQYF.

This chain links TRBV5-6 with TRBJ2-3; possible D gene TRBD1, 5 bases. V shed 0 bases and J shed 2 bases, with 16 bases lying between them. Germline CDR1 is SGHDT and CDR2 is YYEEEE. This CDR3 comprises 17 residues. The CDR3 bases are TGTGCCAGCAGCTTGGGGCTGACAGAAAAACACACAGATACGCAGTATTTT. It encodes CASSLGLTEKHTDTQYF.

The chain recombines TRBV7-2 with TRBJ2-7; 11 bases agree with TRBD2. Germline assignment: CDR1 SGHTA and CDR2 FQGNSA. This CDR3 spans 17 amino acids. The junction had 12 bases not matched to a gene; V was cut back by 4 bases and J by 4 bases. In DNA, the CDR3 is TGTGCCAGCAGCTCCCATGGACTAGCGGGCCTCCCGTACGAGCAGTACTTC. It encodes CASSSHGLAGLPYEQYF.

The chain uses TRBV28 and TRBJ2-2; 9 nucleotides align to TRBD2. The CDR3 has 17 amino acids. Germline V gene data show CDR1 as MDHEN and CDR2 as SYDVKM. Trimming cost V 3 bases and J 3 bases; bases outside gene matches: 8. CDR3 coding DNA: TGTGCCAGCAGTTTGGGGAGCGGGAGGAGAGACACCGGGGAGCTGTTTTTT. It codes for CASSLGSGRRDTGELFF.

The rearrangement joins TRBV25-1 to TRBJ2-2, with 9 nucleotides matching TRBD2. After removal of 4 bases from V and 3 bases from J, the junction contained 9 bases not matched to a gene. The CDR3 is made up of 17 amino acids. Germline-derived CDR1 and CDR2 are MGHDK and SYGVNS. CDR3 residues: CASSAAQTSGYTGELFF. The CDR3 DNA follows: TGTGCCAGCAGTGCCGCCCAGACTAGCGGATACACCGGGGAGCTGTTTTTT.

This rearrangement joins TRBV9 to TRBJ2-1, with TRBD2 identical over 8 bases. The CDR3 extends over 15 amino acids. V dropped 0 bases and J dropped 12; count of bases not matched to a gene: 11. CDR1 and CDR2 from the germline V gene are SGDLS and YYNGEE. The CDR3 reads CASSVDGGAGGGQFF. In DNA form, the CDR3 reads TGTGCCAGCAGCGTAGACGGGGGGGCCGGAGGGGGGCAGTTCTTC.

The chain has TRBV6-4 and TRBJ2-2; tentatively, D is TRBD2 (6 bases). This CDR3 has 13 amino acids. Per the germline V gene, CDR1 is MRHNA and CDR2 is SNTAGT. The ends were cut back, 3 bases at V and 5 bases at J, with 7 bases in the middle. CDR3 loop: CASSEEGTGELFF. DNA for the CDR3: TGTGCCAGCAGTGAGGAGGGTACCGGGGAGCTGTTTTTT.

This clone was seen a few times. The rearrangement joins TRBV19 to TRBJ2-2; no reliable D call. Between the trimmed V and J ends, which lost 3 bases and 13 bases, there was a span of 9 bases. This CDR3 contains 11 residues. Germline V lookup: CDR1 LNHDA, CDR2 SQIVND (reference sequence). The CDR3 here is CASSILGRLFF. CDR3 nucleotide sequence: TGTGCCAGTAGTATTTTGGGCAGGCTGTTTTTT. The complete variable domain, with remaining parts taken from reference TRBV19 and TRBJ2-2, reads DGGITQSPKYLFRKEGQNVTLSCEQNLNHDAMYWYRQDPGQGLRLIYYSQIVNDFQKGDIAEGYSVSREKKESFPLTVTSAQKNPTAFYLCASSILGRLFFGEGSRLTVL.

This chain joins TRBV2 and TRBJ1-2; 7 bases map to TRBD1. This CDR3 has 17 amino acids. Trimming removed 2 bases from V and 4 bases from J; junction bases left unmatched: 13. CDR1 SNHLY and CDR2 FYNNEI come from the germline V gene. In DNA, the CDR3 is TGTGCCAGCAGTGAAAGTAGGAGGACAGGTGTTCTCTATGGCTACACCTTC. This gives the protein CASSESRRTGVLYGYTF.

J is TRBJ2-7 and V is TRBV29-1; a possible D gene is TRBD2 (6 bases). Trimming removed 4 bases from V and 3 bases from J, with 10 bases in between. The CDR3 extends over 12 amino acids. Germline CDR1 and CDR2: SQVTM and ANQGSEA. The CDR3 nucleotides are TGCAGCGTTGGGTTGGGGGGCTACGAGCAGTACTTC. Its translation: CSVGLGGYEQYF.

The gene calls are TRBV5-6 and TRBJ2-7; no clear D gene. The CDR3 totals 14 residues. V lost 3 bases to trimming and J lost 2 bases, with 12 bases between them. Germline V gene sequence: CDR1 SGHDT, CDR2 YYEEEE. DNA of the CDR3: TGTGCCAGCAGCTCAGGTCCTCCGGCCTACGAGCAGTACTTC. This translates into CASSSGPPAYEQYF. The entire variable domain, with the rest obtained from reference TRBV5-6 and TRBJ2-7, is as follows: DAGVTQSPTHLIKTRGQQVTLRCSPKSGHDTVSWYQQALGQGPQFIFQYYEEEERQRGNFPDRFSGHQFPNYSSELNVNALLLGDSALYLCASSSGPPAYEQYFGPGTRLTVT.

This chain joins TRBV19 and TRBJ2-3; D perhaps matches TRBD2 (5 bases). The V end was cut by 3 bases, the J end by 1 base, with 17 bases between. This CDR3 is built from 17 residues. Germline CDR1 reads LNHDA; CDR2 reads SQIVND (reference sequence). CDR3 nucleotides: TGTGCCAGTAGTATCACCCTAGCTCTGGAACGCACAGATACGCAGTATTTT. Amino acids: CASSITLALERTDTQYF.